These T cell receptor beta chains were read from a single sample in a study of OX40 agonist ivuxolimab in advanced cancers. Measured with immunoSEQ multiplex PCR; TCRdb has only the in-frame clones, and not every one. The sample contains 60,000 to 70,000 clones, about 81% of which appear only once. This sample comprised CD4+ or CD8+ T cells sorted from blood, obtained in a trial of the OX40 agonist ivuxolimab. The receptors come from an adult with an advanced solid tumor such as melanoma, head and neck, liver or kidney cancer. The CDR3 runs from the conserved cysteine through the conserved F or W. Fields, in order: D gene, J gene, V gene, clone size, CDR3 protein, CDR3 DNA. A D gene is named only where the DNA matches it firmly. Where a row states a size, it is once, few, many or the class of an expanded clone; other rows omit it.

. | TRBJ2-3 | TRBV9 | . | CASSVGTDTQYF | TGTGCCAGCAGCGTAGGGACAGATACGCAGTATTTT
TRBD2 | TRBJ2-1 | TRBV11-2 | . | CASSLEGLASNEQFF | TGTGCCAGCAGCTTAGAGGGACTAGCCTCCAATGAGCAGTTCTTC
TRBD2 | TRBJ2-3 | TRBV5-5 | . | CASSLGASGRQYF | TGTGCCAGCAGCTTGGGGGCTAGCGGGAGGCAGTATTTT
. | TRBJ2-3 | TRBV6-6 | . | CASTRQRTDTQYF | TGTGCCAGCACCAGACAGCGCACAGATACGCAGTATTTT
. | TRBJ1-2 | TRBV5-1 | . | CASSLQTNYGYTF | TGCGCCAGCAGCTTACAGACTAACTATGGCTACACCTTC
. | TRBJ2-3 | TRBV6-5 | . | CASSRGVSTDTQYF | TGTGCCAGCAGTCGGGGAGTTTCTACAGATACGCAGTATTTT
. | TRBJ2-3 | TRBV7-2 | . | CASSFRTKNTDTQYF | TGTGCCAGCAGCTTCAGGACTAAGAACACAGATACGCAGTATTTT
TRBD2 | TRBJ2-3 | TRBV5-1 | . | CASGSGREDTQYF | TGCGCCAGCGGGAGCGGGAGGGAAGATACGCAGTATTTT
TRBD2 | TRBJ2-5 | TRBV28 | few | CASSFLAGGPQETQYF | TGTGCCAGCAGTTTCCTAGCGGGGGGTCCACAAGAGACCCAGTACTTC
. | TRBJ2-4 | TRBV9 | . | CASSVEQGNIQYF | TGTGCCAGCAGCGTAGAGCAGGGAAACATTCAGTACTTC
TRBD1 | TRBJ1-2 | TRBV14 | . | CASRGQGDYGYTF | TGTGCCAGCCGTGGACAGGGCGACTATGGCTACACCTTC
TRBD1 | TRBJ2-1 | TRBV6-4 | . | CASSFAGQGSNEQFF | TGTGCCAGCAGTTTTGCGGGACAGGGAAGCAATGAGCAGTTCTTC
TRBD1 | TRBJ2-5 | TRBV7-2 | . | CASSASGGGETQYF | TGTGCCAGCAGCGCATCAGGGGGCGGAGAGACCCAGTACTTC
. | TRBJ2-3 | TRBV27 | . | CASSMGWGGTDTQYF | TGTGCCAGCAGTATGGGGTGGGGCGGCACAGATACGCAGTATTTT
. | TRBJ2-1 | TRBV18 | . | CASSPVRVGTYNEQFF | TGTGCCAGCTCACCAGTCCGGGTCGGCACCTACAATGAGCAGTTCTTC
. | TRBJ1-5 | TRBV19 | medium-sized | CASSRDGTKPQHF | TGTGCCAGTAGTCGGGACGGCACCAAGCCCCAGCATTTT
. | TRBJ1-5 | TRBV5-5 | . | CASSLISRGSNQPQHF | TGTGCCAGCAGCTTGATTTCTAGGGGTAGCAATCAGCCCCAGCATTTT
TRBD1 | TRBJ2-2 | TRBV5-6 | once | CASSSPLQGTGELFF | TGTGCCAGCAGCTCACCACTACAGGGGACCGGGGAGCTGTTTTTT
. | TRBJ1-5 | TRBV18 | . | CASSPGWNSNQPQHF | TGTGCCAGCTCACCAGGGTGGAATAGCAATCAGCCCCAGCATTTT
TRBD2 | TRBJ2-3 | TRBV18 | . | CASSTVQRGGRDTQYF | TGTGCCAGCTCAACCGTACAGCGGGGGGGCAGAGATACGCAGTATTTT
TRBD1 | TRBJ1-2 | TRBV27 | . | CASSDRDTYGYTF | TGTGCCAGCAGTGACAGGGATACCTATGGCTACACCTTC
TRBD1 | TRBJ1-2 | TRBV29-1 | . | CSVEGTGRGYTF | TGCAGCGTTGAGGGGACAGGGAGGGGCTACACCTTC
. | TRBJ1-2 | TRBV25-1 | once | CASSEFGTLNYGYTF | TGTGCCAGCAGTGAATTTGGGACACTTAACTATGGCTACACCTTC
TRBD1 | TRBJ2-2 | TRBV28 | . | CASIRDRARGELFF | TGTGCCAGCATTAGAGACAGGGCCCGCGGGGAGCTGTTTTTT
. | TRBJ2-2 | TRBV5-1 | few | CASSKQADGELFF | TGCGCCAGCAGCAAACAGGCGGACGGGGAGCTGTTTTTT
. | TRBJ2-3 | TRBV11-2 | . | CASSSDGQLATDTQYF | TGTGCCAGCAGCTCAGATGGACAGCTTGCCACAGATACGCAGTATTTT